This entry describes one T cell receptor beta chain. Its antigen is undetermined. This sample's treatment: roughly 20 received Ad26.COV2.S at low or high dose, single or two shots; about 5 received placebo; per-sample allocation not given. Sample collection was performed on day 63 after the first vaccine or placebo injection. The donor was a Boston adult aged 18-55 years. This entry comes from a study of Ad26.COV2.S vaccination and SARS-CoV-2 variants. Study at large: Within the COV1001 Ad26.COV2.S trial arm, the donor was enrolled.

The repertoire was sequenced with immunoSEQ multiplex PCR; TCRdb's copy has only in-frame clones and lacks some. The sample has about 350,000 clones, 88% seen once. Study-level points and caveats: Those who received vaccine or placebo ended up with similar non-spike TCR breadth.

The ends lost 3 bases at V and 2 bases at J; junction bases unmatched: 3. Germline V gives CDR1 SGDLS, CDR2 YYNGEE. The CDR3 runs 14 residues. The receptor was derived from a person aged 18 to 65 who received the Ad26.COV2.S COVID-19 vaccine or a placebo. Sequenced here: peripheral blood, sampled in a trial of Ad26.COV2.S vaccine versus placebo. The chain uses TRBV9 and TRBJ1-1, with 8 bases identical to TRBD1. The CDR3, as DNA: TGTGCCAGCAGCGGGGGACAGGCCAACACTGAAGCTTTCTTT. Its translation: CASSGGQANTEAFF.